The 18 T cell receptor beta chains given below trace back to one sample, sequenced in a study of shared clonotypes between healthy human individuals. Profiled with immunoSEQ multiplex PCR; TCRdb holds only in-frame clones, not every one. This repertoire shows over 2,000,000 clones, 85% to 95% found once; its top ten account for around 1.7%. CD8 cells regarded as naive lacked CD45RO, were positively chosen for CCR7, and omitted terminally differentiated effector memory CD45RA+ cells. The sample was naive CD8+ T cells from PBMCs. All receptors come from a man aged 18 to 29 in good health. Some clones in this sample may be carry-over from other donors' samples.

V is TRBV9 and J is TRBJ2-7; TRBD2 agrees at 7 bases. The CDR3 covers 15 residues. V gave up 0 bases and J gave up 5 bases; unmatched junction bases: 8. Germline V gene sequence: CDR1 SGDLS, CDR2 YYNGEE. CDR3 residues: CASSVGAGEEDEQYF. The CDR3 DNA reads as TGTGCCAGCAGCGTAGGGGCGGGAGAGGAAGACGAGCAGTACTTC.

This rearrangement joins TRBV7-9 to TRBJ1-1; D remains unclear. V lost 5 bases to trimming and J lost 1 base, with 11 bases between them. CDR1 SEHNR and CDR2 FQNEAQ come from the germline V gene (reference sequence). This CDR3 has 14 residues. The chain's CDR3 is CASSPLAENTEAFF. DNA of the CDR3: TGTGCCAGCAGCCCTTTGGCAGAGAACACTGAAGCTTTCTTT.

The V gene is TRBV5-5, the J gene TRBJ1-6; 8 bases line up with TRBD1. Germline-derived CDR1 and CDR2 are SGHKS and YYEKEE (reference sequence). This CDR3 has 16 residues. J gave up 2 bases and V 4 bases, and 5 bases lay outside the gene matches. DNA for the CDR3: TGTGCCAGCAGCGTGGACAGGGCTGCCTATAATTCACCCCTCCACTTT. It translates to CASSVDRAAYNSPLHF.

The chain recombines TRBV13 with TRBJ2-2, with a tentative D call TRBD1 (6 bases). The length of the CDR3 is 17 residues. The germline gives CDR1 PRHDT, CDR2 FYEKMQ (reference sequence). V gave up 4 bases and J gave up 1 base, with 16 bases separating them. The CDR3 region is CASSSPSWGQNTGELFF. The CDR3 nucleotides read TGTGCCAGCAGCTCCCCGAGCTGGGGGCAGAACACCGGGGAGCTGTTTTTT. The variable domain in full, with the rest retrieved from reference TRBV13 and TRBJ2-2, is AAGVIQSPRHLIKEKRETATLKCYPIPRHDTVYWYQQGPGQDPQFLISFYEKMQSDKGSIPDRFSAQQFSDYHSELNMSSLELGDSALYFCASSSPSWGQNTGELFFGEGSRLTVL.

This chain joins TRBV2 and TRBJ2-1, with D tentatively TRBD2 (5 bases). CDR1 and CDR2 (germline): SNHLY, FYNNEI. Trimming pared 6 bases from V and 1 base from J, leaving 13 bases between. This CDR3 spans 15 amino acids. The chain's CDR3 is CASRGYGISYNEQFF. The DNA of the CDR3 is TGTGCCAGCAGGGGCTACGGGATTTCCTACAATGAGCAGTTCTTC.

The rearrangement joins TRBV6-4 to TRBJ2-5; D may be TRBD1 or TRBD2 (5 bases each). The DNA end favors TRBJ2-7, so the J call may be wrong. This CDR3 comprises 14 residues. Germline CDR1 reads MRHNA; CDR2 reads SNTAGT. The CDR3 sequence: CASSLTEGSYEQYF. The DNA for the CDR3 is TGTGCCAGCAGCCTGACAGAGGGATCCTACGAGCAGTACTTC.

This clone was detected once. The chain carries TRBV13 and TRBJ2-1; maybe TRBD2 (6 bases). This CDR3 contains 14 residues. Germline V gene sequence: CDR1 PRHDT, CDR2 FYEKMQ (reference sequence). Trimming removed 4 bases at V and 2 bases at J, with 9 bases between. The DNA for the CDR3 is TGTGCCAGCAGCTGGGCTAGCGCCTACAATGAGCAGTTCTTC. Its translation is CASSWASAYNEQFF.

The rearrangement links TRBV4-3 to TRBJ2-7; tentatively, D is TRBD1 (6 bases). Germline assignment: CDR1 LGHNA and CDR2 YSLEER. The CDR3 covers 16 residues. V gave up 4 bases and J gave up 6 bases, with 22 bases separating them. This CDR3 is CASSRIKGHPTGEQYF. The CDR3 DNA is TGCGCCAGCAGCCGAATTAAGGGACACCCTACGGGCGAGCAGTACTTC.

This chain connects TRBV11-2 to TRBJ2-3; the match to TRBD2 covers 11 bases. V lost 6 bases, J lost 4 bases, and 9 bases stayed unmatched. The CDR3 length is 16 residues. Germline assignment: CDR1 SGHAT and CDR2 FQNNGV. CDR3 nucleotide sequence: TGTGCCAGCAGGGCACTAGCGGGAGAGGGGGCAGATACGCAGTATTTT. Amino acid sequence: CASRALAGEGADTQYF.

The V call is TRBV27, the J call TRBJ2-7; TRBD2 matches 7 bases. Germline V gene sequence: CDR1 MNHEY, CDR2 SMNVEV (reference sequence). The length of the CDR3 is 15 residues. The V segment lost 2 bases and the J segment 2 bases; nucleotides outside the gene matches: 6. CDR3 in DNA: TGTGCCAGCAGTTTAATAGCGGGCCACACCTACGAGCAGTACTTC. Its protein product is CASSLIAGHTYEQYF.

This chain uses TRBV6-1 with TRBJ2-1; 12 bases are a match to TRBD2. This CDR3 region has 14 residues. The V segment lost 2 bases and the J segment 15 bases; nucleotides outside the gene matches: 8. Per germline, CDR1 MNHNS and CDR2 SASEGT. CDR3 sequence reads: CASSELTSGRWPFF. The DNA of the CDR3 is TGTGCCAGCAGTGAACTAACTAGCGGGAGGTGGCCGTTCTTC.

CDR3 amino acids: CASGAFLAGGEQFF. The CDR3 DNA follows: TGTGCCAGCGGTGCATTCCTAGCTGGGGGTGAGCAGTTCTTC. This chain links TRBV9 with TRBJ2-1; D may be TRBD1 or TRBD2 (5 bases each). The ends were cut back, 7 bases at V and 9 bases at J, with 20 bases in the middle. Per germline, CDR1 SGDLS and CDR2 YYNGEE. This CDR3 is 14 amino acids long.

V and J are TRBV25-1 and TRBJ2-5, with D hard to call. V lost 3 bases to trimming and J lost 5 bases, with 13 bases between them. The V gene's germline CDR1 is MGHDK and CDR2 SYGVNS. The CDR3 runs to 14 residues. CDR3 nucleotide sequence: TGTGCCAGCAGTGATTTTGCGTTTGGGGAGACCCAGTACTTC. Protein product: CASSDFAFGETQYF.

CDR3 region: CSAPGQAYNEQFF. Written as DNA, the CDR3 is TGCAGCGCACCGGGACAAGCCTACAATGAGCAGTTCTTC. This chain connects TRBV29-1 to TRBJ2-1; tentatively, D is TRBD1 (6 bases). Trimming removed 7 bases at V and 2 bases at J, with 12 bases between. CDR1 is SQVTM, CDR2 ANQGSEA, per germline. This CDR3 is 13 amino acids long.

The chain links TRBV6-1 to TRBJ2-6; D is possibly TRBD1 or TRBD2 (5 bases each). The CDR3 length is 15 residues. V lost 4 bases to trimming and J lost 3 bases, with 10 bases between them. The V gene's germline CDR1 is MNHNS and CDR2 SASEGT. CDR3 sequence (DNA): TGTGCCAGCAGTGGTTGGGGGTTTGGGGCCAACGTCCTGACTTTC. Translation gives CASSGWGFGANVLTF.

The gene calls are TRBV6-1 and TRBJ1-3; no clear D gene. The germline gives CDR1 MNHNS, CDR2 SASEGT. CDR3 length: 12 amino acids. With 1 base removed from V and 14 bases from J, the gap between germline ends came to 12 bases. The CDR3 sequence: CASSEDWERLYF. In DNA, the CDR3 is TGTGCCAGCAGTGAAGATTGGGAGAGGCTATATTTT.

The chain has TRBV9 and TRBJ1-4; D remains ambiguous. The germline V gene has CDR1 SGDLS and CDR2 YYNGEE. Deletions cut 6 bases from V and 8 bases from J, with 14 bases between. The CDR3 is 13 residues long. The DNA for the CDR3 is TGTGCCAGCAACGGTTTCGACCAAGAAAAACTGTTTTTT. Its translation: CASNGFDQEKLFF.

The chain carries TRBV9 and TRBJ2-3, with 11 bases lining up with TRBD2. Germline V CDR1 and CDR2: SGDLS, YYNGEE. J was trimmed by 0 bases and V by 3 bases; bases with no gene match: 9. CDR3 length equals 18 residues. In DNA form, the CDR3 reads TGTGCCAGCAGCGGAGGACTAGCGGGTCCGACTAGCACAGATACGCAGTATTTT. It yields the protein CASSGGLAGPTSTDTQYF.